Only a few counts were recorded for the clone carrying this T cell receptor (beta chain). Its antigen is not identified. The PCR ran on 60 Vbeta and 13 Jbeta primers. Profiled with immunoSEQ multiplex PCR; TCRdb holds only in-frame clones, not every one. This table holds about 96,000 clones, 60% to 80% found once. The CDR3 is 14 amino acids. V dropped 5 bases and J dropped 10; count of bases not matched to a gene: 11. Germline CDR1 is SGHRS and CDR2 is YFSETQ. The sample originates from a study of cytomegalovirus exposure and HLA in healthy donors. General study results and limits: Reportedly, a later analysis found an Asian-associated ancestry cluster had fewer N-insertions than the roughly 700-donor mean. An analysis that came later showed most CMV-associated TCR beta chains appearing HLA-restricted.

Sequencing was performed on PBMCs. This clonotype was sampled from a man between 50 and 59 years old in good health and CMV-seropositive. The rearrangement links TRBV5-1 to TRBJ2-7; TRBD1 aligns across 11 bases. The CDR3: CASSAGTGGMFQYF. DNA for the CDR3: TGCGCCAGCAGTGCCGGGACAGGGGGTATGTTTCAGTACTTC.